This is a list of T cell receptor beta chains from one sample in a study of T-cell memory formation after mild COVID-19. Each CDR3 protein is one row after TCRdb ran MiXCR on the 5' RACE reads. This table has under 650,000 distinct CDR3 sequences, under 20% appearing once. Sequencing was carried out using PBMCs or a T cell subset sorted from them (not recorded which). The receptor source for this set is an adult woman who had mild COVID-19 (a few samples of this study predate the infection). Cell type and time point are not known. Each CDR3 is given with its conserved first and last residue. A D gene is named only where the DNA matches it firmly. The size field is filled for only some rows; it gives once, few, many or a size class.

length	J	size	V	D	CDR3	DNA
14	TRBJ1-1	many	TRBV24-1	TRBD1	CATRGGGPGTEAFF	TGTGCCACCAGAGGGGGCGGGCCGGGCACTGAAGCTTTCTTT
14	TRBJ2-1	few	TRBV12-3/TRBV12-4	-	CASRPVSSYNEQFF	TGTGCCAGCAGGCCGGTCAGCTCCTACAATGAGCAGTTCTTC
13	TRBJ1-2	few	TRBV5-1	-	CASSLVPSMGYTF	TGCGCCAGCAGCTTGGTTCCGTCTATGGGCTACACCTTC
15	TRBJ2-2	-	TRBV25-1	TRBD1	CATQRQGARTGELFF	TGTGCCACCCAAAGACAGGGGGCCCGGACCGGGGAGCTGTTTTTT
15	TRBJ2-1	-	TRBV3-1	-	CASSQVVSSYNEQFF	TGTGCCAGCAGCCAAGTGGTGAGCTCCTACAATGAGCAGTTCTTC
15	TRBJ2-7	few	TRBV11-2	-	CASSSAGTGIYEQYF	TGTGCCAGCAGCTCGGCCGGGACGGGAATTTACGAGCAGTACTTC
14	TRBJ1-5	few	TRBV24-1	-	CATSGGQYNQPQHF	TGTGCCACCAGTGGAGGACAGTACAATCAGCCCCAGCATTTT
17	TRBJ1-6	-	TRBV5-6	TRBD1	CASSRLSSGTGESPLHF	TGTGCCAGCAGCAGACTCTCTTCCGGGACAGGGGAGTCACCCCTCCACTTT
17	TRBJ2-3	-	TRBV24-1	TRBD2	CATSDGGLAGATDTQYF	TGTGCCACCAGTGATGGGGGACTAGCGGGGGCCACAGATACGCAGTATTTT
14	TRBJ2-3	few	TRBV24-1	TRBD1	CATSDPTGPDTQYF	TGTGCCACCAGTGACCCGACAGGGCCAGATACGCAGTATTTT
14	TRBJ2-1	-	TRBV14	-	CASSQEVHGTAQFF	TGTGCCAGCAGCCAAGAGGTTCACGGGACGGCGCAGTTCTTC
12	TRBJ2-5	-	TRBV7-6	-	CASSLVDQTQYF	TGTGCCAGCAGCTTAGTGGATCAGACCCAGTACTTC
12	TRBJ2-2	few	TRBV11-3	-	CASSRPTGELFF	TGTGCCAGCAGCCGACCCACCGGGGAGCTGTTTTTT
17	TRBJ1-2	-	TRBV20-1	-	CSARDRRETPAENGYTF	TGCAGTGCTAGAGATCGCAGGGAGACACCTGCGGAAAATGGCTACACCTTC
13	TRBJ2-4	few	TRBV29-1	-	CSVENPPENIQYF	TGCAGCGTTGAAAATCCCCCAGAGAACATTCAGTACTTC
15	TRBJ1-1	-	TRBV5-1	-	CASSSEKDGYTEAFF	TGCGCCAGCAGCTCAGAAAAGGACGGTTACACTGAAGCTTTCTTT
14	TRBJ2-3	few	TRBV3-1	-	CASRVGGSTDTQYF	TGTGCCAGCAGGGTGGGAGGAAGCACAGATACGCAGTATTTT
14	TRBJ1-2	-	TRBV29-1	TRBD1	CSVEVGQGVGGYTF	TGCAGCGTTGAAGTTGGACAGGGCGTGGGTGGCTACACCTTC
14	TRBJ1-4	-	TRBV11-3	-	CASSLGPGAEKLFF	TGTGCCAGCAGCTTAGGGCCAGGGGCTGAAAAACTGTTTTTT
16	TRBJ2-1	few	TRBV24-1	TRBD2	CATSDRGAGVGNEQFF	TGTGCCACCAGTGATCGAGGCGCGGGAGTCGGGAATGAGCAGTTCTTC
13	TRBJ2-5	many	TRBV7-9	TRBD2	CASGLAGRETQYF	TGTGCCAGCGGACTAGCGGGACGGGAGACCCAGTACTTC